These T cell receptor beta chains were read from a single sample in a study of post-analysis software for immune sequencing data. TCRdb ran MiXCR on the PCR reads and lists one entry per CDR3 protein. This repertoire shows 430,000 or so distinct CDR3 sequences, approximately 38% found once; its top ten account for 6% to 9%. What was sequenced was blood. The source is a girl aged 2 to 9 with multiple sclerosis. Each CDR3 is given with its conserved first and last residue. D genes are given only for firm matches. Only some rows state a clone size, as once, few, many or a class for expanded clones.

NA NA TRBJ2-5 TRBV10-3 TGTGCCATCAGTGACCCCTCTCGGGCGGGGGAGACCCAGTACTTC CAISDPSRAGETQYF
few TRBD2 TRBJ2-1 TRBV11-1 TGTGCCAGCAGCTTACTAGCGGGAGAACAGGAGCAGTTCTTC CASSLLAGEQEQFF
NA NA TRBJ1-2 TRBV29-1 TGCAGCGTCTCGACCTACCAAGCTAACTATGGCTACACCTTC CSVSTYQANYGYTF
NA TRBD1 TRBJ1-1 TRBV6-1 TGTGCCAGCAGTGGACAGGGGGCGGCCACTGAAGCTTTCTTT CASSGQGAATEAFF
NA NA TRBJ2-4 TRBV4-2 TGTGCCAGCAGCCTCGGGAAAAACATTCAGTACTTC CASSLGKNIQYF
NA TRBD2 TRBJ2-3 TRBV4-3 TGCGCCAGCAGCCAAGTTGCGGGAGTAGGAGATACGCAGTATTTT CASSQVAGVGDTQYF
once NA TRBJ2-1 TRBV29-1 TGCAGCGTTGAAGGCAGCCCTGTCTCGGGGCTTAATGAGCAGTTCTTC CSVEGSPVSGLNEQFF
NA NA TRBJ1-1 TRBV25-1 TGTGCCAGCAGTGGACTCCATCAGGGGAACTTAATGAACGCTGAAGCTTTCTTT CASSGLHQGNLMNAEAFF
NA TRBD1 TRBJ2-1 TRBV10-3 TGTGCCATCAGTGAGCTCCTAGGGACAGGGGCCGATGAGCAGTTCTTC CAISELLGTGADEQFF
few NA TRBJ2-1 TRBV7-9 TGTGCCAGCAGCTTACTTCTCGGGGACTACAATGAGCAGTTCTTC CASSLLLGDYNEQFF
NA NA TRBJ2-1 TRBV24-1 TGTGCCACCAGTGATTCACGGCTACTAACGGGGTTGAATGAGCAGTTCTTC CATSDSRLLTGLNEQFF
NA TRBD2 TRBJ2-1 TRBV7-9 TGTGCCAGCAGCTCAAAACGCTTAGCGGGGGGCGACAATGAGCAGTTCTTC CASSSKRLAGGDNEQFF
few TRBD1 TRBJ1-6 TRBV7-2 TGTGCCAGCAGCTTAGCGGGGGGACAGGGGGCCACACCCCTCCACTTT CASSLAGGQGATPLHF
few NA TRBJ2-3 TRBV7-3 TGTGCCAGCAGCCCCCCGGGGGAAGATACGCAGTATTTT CASSPPGEDTQYF
NA NA TRBJ2-1 TRBV20-1 TGCAGTGCTAGAGACGGGCGAGGATATAGTAATGAGCAGTTCTTC CSARDGRGYSNEQFF